This T cell receptor (beta chain) was captured by sequencing in a study of post-analysis software for immune sequencing data. Study-wide results and limits: The study found significantly lower normalized Chao1 diversity in multiple sclerosis patients than in controls. Samples prepared in the same batch strongly co-clustered by F measure.

To note about this clonotype: Its antigen remains unknown.

Every TCR beta cDNA library bore unique molecular identifiers. Once about 0.95 to 10 million T cells were used, a few hundred thousand cDNA molecules resulted. MiXCR, run by TCRdb on the PCR reads, gives a single entry per CDR3 protein. Counted here are hundreds of thousands of distinct CDR3 sequences, about 40% occurring once; the ten biggest clones make up more than 1.5%. Sequencing input: blood. This TCR derives from a girl aged 10-17 years with multiple sclerosis.

The CDR3 DNA is TGCGCCAGCAGCCCGGGAGCGGGAGCCTACGAGCAGTACTTC. It specifies CASSPGAGAYEQYF. V gene TRBV5-1 combines with J gene TRBJ2-5, with 8 positions matching TRBD2. The DNA matches TRBJ2-7 better at its end, which makes the J call doubtful. CDR1 and CDR2 from the germline V gene are SGHRS and YFSETQ. The CDR3 loop spans 14 amino acids.